The rows below give T cell receptor beta chains drawn from one sample of a study of blood T cells in healthy people across ages. TCRdb used MiXCR to reprocess the 5' RACE reads, holding one entry per CDR3 protein. Of over a million distinct CDR3 sequences in the sample, almost 60% were seen once. Sequenced sample: blood. All receptors derive from a young man in good health. Each CDR3 is given with its conserved first and last residue. Clone size is shown for a subset of rows, as once, few, many or a class of expanded clone.

clone_size	v_call	cdr3_length	j_call	cdr3_aa
.	TRBV12-3/TRBV12-4	15	TRBJ1-2	CASSRQRLGSEGYTF
.	TRBV4-1	18	TRBJ2-2	CASSQGFSGSTLTGELFF
.	TRBV10-3	13	TRBJ1-1	CAIRDVENTEAFF
.	TRBV7-9	14	.	CASSLIPLQETQYF
.	TRBV6-5	13	TRBJ1-2	CASSYFGDYGYTF
.	TRBV5-1	14	TRBJ2-7	CASSLNPRGDEQYF
.	TRBV7-2	15	TRBJ2-1	CASSSSLASYNEQFF
few	TRBV29-1	14	TRBJ1-2	CSVEEVDPLYGYTF
.	TRBV6-2/TRBV6-3	15	TRBJ2-5	CASSRGTTSIETQYF
.	TRBV20-1	12	TRBJ2-4	CSAPLRGNIQYF
.	TRBV25-1	13	TRBJ1-2	CASSERGARGYTF
.	TRBV24-1	17	TRBJ2-1	CATSDRSTSGSFNEQFF
.	TRBV6-2/TRBV6-3	17	TRBJ2-5	CASSRGLAGTIQETQYF
.	TRBV21-1	15	TRBJ1-1	CASSKEGGSSTEAFF
many	TRBV7-9	11	TRBJ2-7	CASSLADEQYF
.	TRBV25-1	13	TRBJ2-7	CAVSTSGVYEQYF
.	TRBV5-1	14	TRBJ2-2	CASRREERTGELFF
.	TRBV20-1	17	TRBJ1-6	CSAADRQGSLGNSPLHF
.	TRBV12-3/TRBV12-4	16	TRBJ1-5	CASSFFAELGNQPQHF
few	TRBV29-1	14	TRBJ1-5	CSVIVGDGNQPQHF
few	TRBV4-3	15	TRBJ1-2	CASSVGTGTGLGYTF
.	TRBV14	14	TRBJ2-1	CACSQSYGGQGQFF
.	TRBV12-3/TRBV12-4	17	TRBJ2-5	CASSLETSGGVQETQYF
few	TRBV20-1	14	TRBJ1-2	CSARDGQDNYGYTF
.	TRBV30	14	TRBJ2-7	CAWGPDRGNYEQYF
few	TRBV29-1	15	TRBJ2-1	CSVNPGSSSYNEQFF
.	TRBV2	13	TRBJ1-4	CASWTGSNEKPFF
few	TRBV5-1	15	TRBJ2-1	CASSLAGIGQDEQFF
.	TRBV4-1	14	TRBJ2-7	CASSQGNRPYEQYF
.	TRBV10-3	14	TRBJ2-4	CAISGVGKGGEQYF
.	TRBV27	15	TRBJ2-1	CASSPPGPAYNEQFF
many	TRBV7-2	17	TRBJ2-7	CASSLAPGGRGFYEQYF
few	TRBV25-1	13	TRBJ2-7	CASMSSESYEQYF
.	TRBV29-1	17	TRBJ2-1	CSVEWWTGHTSDNEQFF
.	TRBV5-1	16	TRBJ2-1	CASSLDRSYSYNEQFF
.	TRBV11-2	16	TRBJ2-1	CASSQTASEYYNEQFF
.	TRBV6-2/TRBV6-3	11	TRBJ2-1	CASGWGGEQFF
.	TRBV5-1	15	TRBJ2-7	CASSLGDGNYDEQYF
.	TRBV4-2	17	TRBJ2-4	CASSQEGARAAKNIQYF
few	TRBV29-1	11	TRBJ2-7	CSGGGRNEQYF
.	TRBV10-3	14	TRBJ1-2	CAITPDREVYGYTF
few	TRBV5-1	18	TRBJ2-7	CASNPRCLKFFLGYEQYF
once	TRBV7-9	14	TRBJ2-1	CASSVTVEGNEQFF
.	TRBV21-1	18	TRBJ1-5	CASSKALGGGGIDQPQHF
few	TRBV14	15	TRBJ1-4	CASSPERRATEKLFF
.	TRBV3-1	14	TRBJ2-7	CASSQAPWDYEQYF
.	TRBV27	16	TRBJ2-3	CASSLPTGIPGDTQYF
.	TRBV29-1	15	TRBJ2-7	CSVEGLESSSYEQYF
.	TRBV28	14	TRBJ1-1	CASSLRVRGEVAFF
.	TRBV12-3/TRBV12-4	14	TRBJ1-5	CASITQGAEQPQHF
many	TRBV27	12	TRBJ2-1	CASSFELGEQFF